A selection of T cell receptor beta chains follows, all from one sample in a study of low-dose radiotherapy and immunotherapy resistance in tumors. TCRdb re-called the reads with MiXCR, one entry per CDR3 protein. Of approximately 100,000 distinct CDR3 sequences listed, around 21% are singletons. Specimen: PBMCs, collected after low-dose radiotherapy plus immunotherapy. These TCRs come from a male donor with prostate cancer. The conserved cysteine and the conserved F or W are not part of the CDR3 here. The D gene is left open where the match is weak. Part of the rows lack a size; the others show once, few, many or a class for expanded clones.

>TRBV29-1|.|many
SVEDNYNEQF
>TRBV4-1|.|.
ASSQVGGNTGELF
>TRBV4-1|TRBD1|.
ASSQGRQGLALNTEAF
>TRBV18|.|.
ASSPSRGADTQY
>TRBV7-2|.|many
ASSLDLNQPQH
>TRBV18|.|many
ASSPPVGDYEQY
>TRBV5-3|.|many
ASSLDSGRASYEQY
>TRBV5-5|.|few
ASSVSVNTEAF
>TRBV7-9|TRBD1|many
ASSSPTGSYGYT
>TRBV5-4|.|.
ASSFQGGSTDTQY
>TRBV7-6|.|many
ASSLEGSEQY
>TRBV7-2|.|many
ASSLSRDQPQH
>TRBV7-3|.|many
ASSRLPSGEQF
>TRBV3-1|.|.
ASSLIGIQY
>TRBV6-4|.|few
ASSEQMTGELF
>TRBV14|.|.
ASSQEVMRRGGVYGTEAF
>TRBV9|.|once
ASSVDGNYGYT
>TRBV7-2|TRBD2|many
ASSQIGTRGETQY
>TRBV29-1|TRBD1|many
TGQEGTDTQY
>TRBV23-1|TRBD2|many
ASSPDGAGGNNEQF
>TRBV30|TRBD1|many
AWSVHRGSSISYEQY
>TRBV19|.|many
ASSIDRVAQY
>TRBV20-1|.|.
SARDRSGGPGANVLT
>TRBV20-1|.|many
STTGRQGNTIY
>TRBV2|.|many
ASSVAGAAREAF
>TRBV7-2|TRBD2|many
ATLGGAGLAGETQY
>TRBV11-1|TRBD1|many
ASSPGQNYGYT
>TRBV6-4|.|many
ASSDSSYGSGGELF
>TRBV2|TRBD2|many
ASQRGDLTDTQY
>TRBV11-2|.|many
ASSSGLPPGTQY
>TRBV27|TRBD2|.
ASRPLAGGSTDTQY
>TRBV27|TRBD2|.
ASSPTGTSGYEQY
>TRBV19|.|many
ASSIAASNYGYT
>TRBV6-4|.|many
ASSDGPSNYGYT
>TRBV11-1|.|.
ASSLARYTEAF
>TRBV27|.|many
ASSVPLQPDTQY
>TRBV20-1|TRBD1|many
SAMDRGLENTGELF
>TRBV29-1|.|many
SVYLQVYGYT
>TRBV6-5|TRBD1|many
ASSAPGQGNTEAF
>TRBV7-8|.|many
ASSTIENIQY
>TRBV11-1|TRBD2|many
ASTGTSGTGELF
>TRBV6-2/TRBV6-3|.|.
ASSYVEQGTEAF
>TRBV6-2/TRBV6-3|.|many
ASSAGPMLSEQY
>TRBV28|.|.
ASSLPHREWEQY
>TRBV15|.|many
ATSRTGSRSYNEQF
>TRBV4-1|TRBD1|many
ASSQGTGGYYGYT
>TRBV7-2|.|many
ASSPRAGTSETQY
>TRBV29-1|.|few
SVEVGGHGTYNEQF
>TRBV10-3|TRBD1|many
AISTDRAYGYT
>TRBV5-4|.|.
ASSPVGGPGTGELF
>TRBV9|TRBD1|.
ASSARQGANTGELF
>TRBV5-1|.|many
ASSLDGANEQF
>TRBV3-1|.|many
ASSQDFLRGEETQY
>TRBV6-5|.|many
ASSPSGLALRNTGELF
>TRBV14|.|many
ASSRTVNTEAF
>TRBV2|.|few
ASSEASGARNSPLH
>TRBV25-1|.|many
ASSAIGEAQPQH
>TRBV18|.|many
ASSLLTSDRGYEQY
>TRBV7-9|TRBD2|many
ASSKLRDYSYEQY